This T cell receptor (beta chain) comes out of a study of shared clonotypes between healthy human individuals. The data were produced by immunoSEQ multiplex PCR, yet TCRdb's version contains in-frame clones alone and is incomplete. The sample lists over 400,000 clones; 65% to 85% were seen once. The clonotype was recovered from a woman aged 40 to 49 in good health. Some clones in this sample may be carry-over from other donors' samples. Sequencing was performed on PBMCs.

CDR3 amino acids: CASSPPYRVYSNQPQHF. The CDR3 nucleotides read TGTGCCAGCAGTCCCCCCTACAGGGTTTATAGCAATCAGCCCCAGCATTTT. This rearrangement joins TRBV28 to TRBJ1-5; D perhaps matches TRBD1 (6 bases). The CDR3 is made up of 17 amino acids. V was shortened by 5 bases and J by 0 bases, with 17 bases between the two germline ends. The V gene's germline CDR1 is MDHEN and CDR2 SYDVKM.